These 2 T cell receptor beta chains share one sample of origin, sequenced in a study of metastatic and nonmetastatic thyroid tumors (dated by TCRdb to the early 2020s). None of the patients had been given any treatment before thyroid surgery. The protocol used for the library was PCR. The sequencing machine was an Illumina HiSeq 4000. The public sequencing data were trimmed at Q25 with fastp and processed into clonotypes with MiXCR by TCRdb, which kept only in-frame beta chains. The sample includes 25,000 to 30,000 clones, with 3.7% observed a single time. Of the sample, under 4% is held by the ten largest clones. The specimen sequenced was blood. The source of these receptors is a male donor with papillary thyroid cancer or a benign thyroid nodule (not recorded which). Some clones in this sample may be carry-over from other donors' samples.

As regards this clone: Since no conserved phenylalanine or tryptophan closes the CDR3, a read error is the likely cause. The gene calls are TRBV9 and TRBJ2-2; no reliable D call. The germline CDR1 and CDR2 sequences are SGDLS and YYNGEE. Trimming removed 0 bases from V and 7 bases from J, with 13 bases in between. The CDR3 has 15 amino acids. The CDR3 DNA follows: TGTGCCAGCAGCGTAGGTGGAGAGTTTGGCGGGGAGCTGTTTCTT. It encodes CASSVGGEFGGELFL.

This clone was found a few times. This may be a read error, as it is one base from a much larger clone. The chain carries TRBV14 and TRBJ2-7, with D uncertain. This CDR3 region has 15 residues. Germline assignment: CDR1 SGHDN and CDR2 FVKESK. In nucleotides, the CDR3 is TGTGCCAGCGGCCAAGATTGGGTAAGAACCTACGAGCAGTACTTC. Translating it yields CASGQDWVRTYEQYF.